The clone carrying this TCR beta chain was recorded at least ten times. The target antigen is unknown. Each donor who had ophthalmopathy showed moderate-to-severe activity, a CAS of ≥3, a NOSPECS of ≥4, and a duration under 3 months. Patients with other autoimmune diseases, uncontrolled infections, pregnancy or lactation were excluded. This sample stems from a study of Graves' ophthalmopathy and Graves' hyperthyroidism. Overall study findings and caveats: Most expanded clonotypes from thyroid (those above 0.001 frequency) were also found in blood.

For repertoire sequencing, the TCR beta CDR3 regions were amplified from RNA transcripts. HTBI primers were used in a first-round RT-PCR, which preceded a second-round multiplex PCR. TCRdb itself ran the multiplex PCR reads through MiXCR, one entry per CDR3 protein. The data show 300,000 to 400,000 distinct CDR3 sequences, 15% to 20% seen once. V was pared by 1 base and J by 6 bases, with 5 bases of the junction left unmatched. Germline V lookup: CDR1 SGHRS, CDR2 YFSETQ. This CDR3 has 16 amino acids. Sequenced input: peripheral blood. This TCR was recovered from an adult man with Graves' ophthalmopathy. The chain links TRBV5-1 to TRBJ2-2, with 11 bases that match TRBD2. The CDR3 loop reads CASSLLGTSGPGELFF. CDR3 nucleotides: TGCGCCAGCAGCTTGTTGGGGACTAGCGGTCCCGGGGAGCTGTTTTTT.